These T cell receptor beta chains were read from a single sample in a study of T-cell reconstitution after alpha-beta-depleted transplantation in children. Via MiXCR, TCRdb re-called the PCR reads, giving one row per CDR3 protein. The sample lists about 980,000 distinct CDR3 sequences, 25% to 30% occurring once. This specimen was PBMCs, mostly from graft donor cells, taken 360 days after TCRalphabeta/CD19-depleted stem cell transplant. All receptors come from a boy in the first two years of life who had a stem cell transplant for SCID, so the T cells may come from the graft donor. CDR3s include the opening cysteine and the closing phenylalanine or tryptophan. The D gene is left open where the match is weak. Clone size, where shown, is once, few, many, or a class for clones that have expanded.

TRBJ2-3	TRBV5-1	TRBD2	few	CASSLRGDTDTQYF	TGCGCCAGCAGCTTGCGGGGGGACACAGATACGCAGTATTTT
TRBJ2-5	TRBV12-3/TRBV12-4	TRBD1	-	CASIEGGTGGVKTQYF	TGTGCCAGCATCGAAGGGGGGACAGGGGGCGTCAAGACCCAGTACTTC
TRBJ1-1	TRBV20-1	-	few	CSARDPRDGTEAFF	TGCAGTGCTAGAGATCCCAGGGATGGCACTGAAGCTTTCTTT
TRBJ2-2	TRBV2	-	many	CASSRGPRGTGELFF	TGTGCCAGCAGTCGGGGGCCTCGAGGCACCGGGGAGCTGTTTTTT
TRBJ2-1	TRBV4-3	TRBD2	-	CASSQDWGGYNEQFF	TGCGCCAGCAGCCAAGATTGGGGGGGGTACAATGAGCAGTTCTTC
TRBJ2-3	TRBV7-2	TRBD2	few	CASSFPSGGASDTQYF	TGTGCCAGCAGCTTCCCTAGCGGGGGGGCCTCAGATACGCAGTATTTT
TRBJ2-1	TRBV11-2	-	-	CASSFDGTAYNEQFF	TGTGCCAGCAGCTTCGATGGGACGGCCTACAATGAGCAGTTCTTC
TRBJ1-5	TRBV7-9	-	-	CASTPTGGQPQHF	TGTGCCAGCACCCCGACTGGGGGTCAGCCCCAGCATTTT
TRBJ2-3	TRBV24-1	TRBD2	-	CATRASGGTDTQYF	TGTGCCACCAGGGCTAGCGGGGGAACAGATACGCAGTATTTT
TRBJ2-1	TRBV12-3/TRBV12-4	-	few	CASTKRAAGNEQFF	TGTGCCAGCACCAAGAGGGCTGCTGGCAATGAGCAGTTCTTC
TRBJ2-7	TRBV10-3	TRBD1	few	CAISERDRGSYEQYF	TGTGCCATCAGTGAACGAGACAGGGGATCCTACGAGCAGTACTTC
TRBJ2-5	TRBV6-1	-	-	CASSPTGWQNQETQYF	TGTGCCAGCAGTCCCACGGGGTGGCAGAACCAAGAGACCCAGTACTTC
TRBJ2-7	TRBV20-1	-	few	CSASMGSYEQYF	TGCAGTGCTAGTATGGGGTCGTACGAGCAGTACTTC
TRBJ2-2	TRBV20-1	TRBD2	few	CSALTSGGPKTGELFF	TGCAGTGCTTTGACTAGCGGGGGCCCAAAGACCGGGGAGCTGTTTTTT
TRBJ1-1	TRBV27	-	few	CASSLAGILTEAFF	TGTGCCAGCAGTTTAGCGGGGATCTTAACTGAAGCTTTCTTT
TRBJ2-5	TRBV28	-	many	CASSLWQELETQYF	TGTGCCAGCAGTTTGTGGCAGGAGTTGGAGACCCAGTACTTC
TRBJ2-2	TRBV9	TRBD1	-	CASSSRTQGDGELFF	TGTGCCAGCAGCTCTCGAACCCAGGGGGACGGGGAGCTGTTTTTT
TRBJ2-5	TRBV20-1	TRBD1	few	CSARSTTGDMETQYF	TGCAGTGCTAGATCTACGACAGGGGATATGGAGACCCAGTACTTC
TRBJ2-3	TRBV7-8	-	-	CASSASQFSTDTQYF	TGTGCCAGCAGCGCGTCACAGTTTAGCACAGATACGCAGTATTTT
TRBJ1-2	TRBV28	-	-	CASSFFGAGHGYTF	TGTGCCAGCAGTTTTTTCGGGGCAGGCCATGGCTACACCTTC
TRBJ2-1	TRBV7-2	TRBD2	-	CASSPSGLAGGQFF	TGTGCCAGCAGCCCCTCAGGACTAGCGGGGGGGCAGTTCTTC
TRBJ2-3	TRBV15	-	few	CATSWTDPPGTQYF	TGTGCCACCAGCTGGACTGATCCCCCCGGTACGCAGTATTTT
TRBJ1-4	TRBV29-1	TRBD1	-	CSVEKGATEKLFF	TGCAGCGTTGAAAAGGGGGCCACAGAAAAACTGTTTTTT
TRBJ2-2	TRBV12-3/TRBV12-4	TRBD1	-	CASSGQGGNTGELFF	TGTGCCAGCAGTGGACAGGGCGGGAACACCGGGGAGCTGTTTTTT
TRBJ2-7	TRBV20-1	TRBD1	few	CSARDRGAYEQYF	TGCAGTGCTAGGGACAGGGGCGCCTACGAGCAGTACTTC
TRBJ1-4	TRBV12-3/TRBV12-4	-	-	CASSRHSFENEKLFF	TGTGCCAGCAGTCGACACAGCTTTGAAAATGAAAAACTGTTTTTT
TRBJ1-2	TRBV27	TRBD1	-	CASSRTGGGYGYTF	TGTGCCAGCAGTAGGACAGGGGGAGGCTATGGCTACACCTTC
TRBJ1-6	TRBV3-1	TRBD1	-	CASSPGRDRVWSPLHF	TGTGCCAGCAGCCCCGGACGAGACAGGGTTTGGTCACCCCTCCACTTT
TRBJ1-1	TRBV18	-	few	CASSPRDPKAFF	TGTGCCAGCTCACCAAGGGACCCAAAAGCTTTCTTT
TRBJ2-7	TRBV7-9	-	-	CASSTRLRSYEQYF	TGTGCCAGCAGCACGCGGCTTCGCTCCTACGAGCAGTACTTC
TRBJ1-2	TRBV5-1	-	-	CASSFGDYGYTF	TGCGCCAGCAGCTTCGGGGACTATGGCTACACCTTC
TRBJ2-1	TRBV5-1	TRBD2	few	CASSYLAALAGGSNEQFF	TGCGCCAGCAGCTACCTTGCAGCGCTAGCGGGGGGGAGCAATGAGCAGTTCTTC
TRBJ2-3	TRBV12-3/TRBV12-4	TRBD2	few	CASSLGRGVATDTQYF	TGTGCCAGCAGTTTAGGGCGGGGGGTGGCCACAGATACGCAGTATTTT
TRBJ2-1	TRBV20-1	TRBD2	-	CSARGGLAGGIGEQFF	TGCAGTGCTAGAGGCGGCCTAGCGGGGGGAATCGGTGAGCAGTTCTTC